Listed below are T cell receptor beta chains from one sample, sequenced in a study of response to subunit inactivated influenza vaccine. TCRdb re-called the RT-PCR reads through MiXCR, storing one row per CDR3 protein. The sample gives hundreds of thousands of distinct CDR3 sequences, 13% to 15% of which show up once; 7.5% to 8% is in the top ten. The sample consisted of PBMCs from blood, taken 14 days before vaccination. The receptors shown here come from a man in his fifties who received an inactivated influenza vaccine. Each CDR3 is given with its conserved first and last residue. A D gene is named only where the DNA matches it firmly. Rows give clone size only sometimes, using once, few, many, or a class for an expanded clone.

D gene,clone size,J gene,V gene,CDR3 DNA,CDR3 protein
TRBD1,-,TRBJ2-1,TRBV7-6,TGTGCCAGCAGCCGGGACAGCTATGAGCAGTTCTTC,CASSRDSYEQFF
TRBD1,-,TRBJ2-1,TRBV6-1,TGTGCCAGCAGTACAAGGCAGGGGGTGGCCTCTTACAATGAGCAGTTCTTC,CASSTRQGVASYNEQFF
TRBD1,-,TRBJ2-7,TRBV4-3,TGCGCCAGCAGCCCCGGGGGACAGGAAGAGCAGTACTTC,CASSPGGQEEQYF
-,-,TRBJ2-4,TRBV4-2,TGTGCCAGCAGCCCAGGGACCGGGACTAAAAACATTCAGTACTTC,CASSPGTGTKNIQYF
-,-,TRBJ2-4,TRBV3-1,TGTGCCAGCAGCCAAGTGCCAGGTCTAAACATTCAGTACTTC,CASSQVPGLNIQYF
-,-,TRBJ2-5,TRBV7-9,TGTGCCAGCAGCTTAGCCCGGCGGCTTGTTAAAGAGACCCAGTACTTC,CASSLARRLVKETQYF
-,many,TRBJ1-2,TRBV4-1,TGCGCCAGCAGCCAAGGTGTGGCCTATGGCTACACCTTC,CASSQGVAYGYTF
-,few,TRBJ1-2,TRBV6-5,TGTGCCAGCAGTTACTCGCTTAGGGAAGGAAGCTATGGCTACACCTTC,CASSYSLREGSYGYTF
TRBD1,-,TRBJ2-3,TRBV20-1,TGCAGTGCTATTGGGACAGAGGGGCCAGATACGCAGTATTTT,CSAIGTEGPDTQYF
TRBD2,-,TRBJ2-1,TRBV20-1,TGCAGTGCTAGAGATGGTGGGGTAGCGGGAGTTTCCTACAATGAGCAGTTCTTC,CSARDGGVAGVSYNEQFF
-,once,TRBJ2-3,TRBV20-1,TGCAGTGCCGCCGGTCCGGGACCGGGGGCTTCTAGCACAGATACGCAGTATTTT,CSAAGPGPGASSTDTQYF
-,few,TRBJ2-1,TRBV20-1,TGCAGTGCTAGAGGGACGCTAGCTCATTACAATGAGCAGTTCTTC,CSARGTLAHYNEQFF
TRBD1,-,TRBJ1-1,TRBV11-2,TGTGCCAGCAGCTTAGATTGGCAGGGGGCGCGTCCCTCCTTTGAAGCTTTCTTT,CASSLDWQGARPSFEAFF
-,few,TRBJ2-1,TRBV20-1,TGCAGTGCTAGCGCGCGGGGTCTGTTCTTC,CSASARGLFF
TRBD1,-,TRBJ1-2,TRBV29-1,TGCAGCGTCACCGGGACAGGGGTTTCGAGCTACACCTTC,CSVTGTGVSSYTF
-,-,TRBJ2-1,TRBV4-3,TGCGCCAGTCAGGGAGATCTAAGCAATGAGCAGTTCTTC,CASQGDLSNEQFF
TRBD1,-,TRBJ2-1,TRBV15,TGTGCCACCAGCAGAGATCTCAGACAGGGGGCGCGTGAGCAGTTCTTC,CATSRDLRQGAREQFF
TRBD1,few,TRBJ2-2,TRBV5-6,TGTGCCAGCAGCCAGGTGCGGGACAGGGCAAGGGCCGGGGAGCTGTTTTTT,CASSQVRDRARAGELFF
TRBD2,few,TRBJ2-1,TRBV28,TGTGCCAGCAGTTTCGCGGGGGTGACCTACAATGAGCAGTTCTTC,CASSFAGVTYNEQFF
-,few,TRBJ2-7,TRBV29-1,TGCAGCGTTCGTAGTGGGACCGCGTCCTACGAGCAGTACTTC,CSVRSGTASYEQYF
-,once,TRBJ2-5,TRBV28,TGTGCCAGCAGTACACCACAGGGGAGGGAGACCCAGTACTTC,CASSTPQGRETQYF
-,-,TRBJ2-5,TRBV7-9,TGTGCCAGCAGCCCGGACCCGAAGGGGACCCAGTACTTC,CASSPDPKGTQYF
TRBD2,many,TRBJ2-4,TRBV10-3,TGTGCCATCAGCCCCGGGACTAGCGGGGATTCTCTAGCCAAAAACATTCAGTACTTC,CAISPGTSGDSLAKNIQYF
-,few,TRBJ2-3,TRBV10-2,TGCGCCAGCAGTGATGCTCGAGATACGCAGTATTTT,CASSDARDTQYF
-,many,TRBJ2-6,TRBV29-1,TGCAGCGTCGCCTCTGGGGCCAACGTCCTGACTTTC,CSVASGANVLTF
-,few,TRBJ1-2,TRBV5-6,TGTGCCAGCAGTGTTGGCGGCGCGGGGGTGTACTATGGCTACACCTTC,CASSVGGAGVYYGYTF
-,few,TRBJ2-1,TRBV6-1,TGTGCCAGCAATGAGGATAGCGGCTCCTACAATGAGCAGTTCTTC,CASNEDSGSYNEQFF
TRBD1,-,TRBJ2-5,TRBV12-3/TRBV12-4,TGTGCCAGCAGCTCGGAGACAGGGGTCGGGGAGACCCAGTACTTC,CASSSETGVGETQYF
TRBD2,-,TRBJ2-3,TRBV4-2,TGTGCCAGCAGCCAAGGACTAGCGGCCCTTACAGATACGCAGTATTTT,CASSQGLAALTDTQYF
-,-,TRBJ1-2,TRBV11-1,TGTGCCAGCAGCTCCTACAGAGAATCTAACTATGGCTACACCTTC,CASSSYRESNYGYTF
-,-,TRBJ1-2,TRBV7-3,TGTGCCAGCAGCCCTGACCGGATTGGTGGCTACACCTTC,CASSPDRIGGYTF
-,many,TRBJ1-5,TRBV12-3/TRBV12-4,TGTGCCAGCAGCATGACAGGCAATCAGCCCCAGCATTTT,CASSMTGNQPQHF
TRBD2,many,TRBJ2-3,TRBV18,TGTGCCAGCTCACCACTAGCGGGAACGACAGATACGCAGTATTTT,CASSPLAGTTDTQYF
TRBD2,-,TRBJ2-7,TRBV27,TGTGCCAGCAGTCACGGACTAGCGGCTTCCTACGAGCAGTACTTC,CASSHGLAASYEQYF